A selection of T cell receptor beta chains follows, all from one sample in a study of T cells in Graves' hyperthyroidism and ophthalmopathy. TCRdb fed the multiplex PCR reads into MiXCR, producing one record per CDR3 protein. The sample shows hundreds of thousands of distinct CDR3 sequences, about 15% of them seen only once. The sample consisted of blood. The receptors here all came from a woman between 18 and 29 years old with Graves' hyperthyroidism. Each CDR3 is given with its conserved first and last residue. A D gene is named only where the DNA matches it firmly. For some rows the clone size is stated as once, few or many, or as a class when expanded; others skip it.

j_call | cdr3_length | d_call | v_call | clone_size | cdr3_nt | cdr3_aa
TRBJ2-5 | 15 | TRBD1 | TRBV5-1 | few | TGCGCCAGCAGCTTGGGACAGGGGGCCCAAGAGACCCAGTACTTC | CASSLGQGAQETQYF
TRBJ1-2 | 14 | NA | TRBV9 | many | TGTGCCAGCAGCACCTTGGGGGGTAACTATGGCTACACCTTC | CASSTLGGNYGYTF
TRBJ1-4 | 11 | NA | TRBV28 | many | TGTGCCAGCAGGTTTAATGAAAAACTGTTTTTT | CASRFNEKLFF
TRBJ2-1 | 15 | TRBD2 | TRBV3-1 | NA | TGTGCCAGCACCGTAGCGGGAGGGCAATACAATGAGCAGTTCTTC | CASTVAGGQYNEQFF
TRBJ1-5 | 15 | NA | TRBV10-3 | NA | TGTGCCATCAGTGAGTCAAGGCAGGGAACTCAGCCCCAGCATTTT | CAISESRQGTQPQHF
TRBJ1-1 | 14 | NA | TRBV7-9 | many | TGTGCCAGCAGCTTAGGGACGGGGAACACTGAAGCTTTCTTT | CASSLGTGNTEAFF
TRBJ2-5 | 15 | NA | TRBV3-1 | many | TGTGCCAGCAGCCACAGGGGAATCAGGCAAGAGACCCAGTACTTC | CASSHRGIRQETQYF
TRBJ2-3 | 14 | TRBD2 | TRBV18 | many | TGTGCCAGCTCACCAACTAGCGGGCTAGATACGCAGTATTTT | CASSPTSGLDTQYF
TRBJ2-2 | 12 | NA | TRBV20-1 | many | TGCAGTGCTAGAGATAACACCGGGGAGCTGTTTTTT | CSARDNTGELFF
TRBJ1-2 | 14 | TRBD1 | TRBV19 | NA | TGTGCCAGTAGTATCCAGACAGGGGGCTATGGCTACACCTTC | CASSIQTGGYGYTF
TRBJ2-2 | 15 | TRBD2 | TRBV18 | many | TGTGCCAGCTCACCACCGGGACTACCCACCGGGGAGCTGTTTTTT | CASSPPGLPTGELFF
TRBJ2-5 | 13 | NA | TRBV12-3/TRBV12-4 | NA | TGTGCCAGCAGTTCCCGGGACACAGAGACCCAGTACTTC | CASSSRDTETQYF
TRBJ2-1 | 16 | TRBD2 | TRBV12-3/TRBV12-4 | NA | TGTGCCAGCAGTTCAACTGGGACTAGCGGGGTTGGTGAGCAGTTCTTC | CASSSTGTSGVGEQFF
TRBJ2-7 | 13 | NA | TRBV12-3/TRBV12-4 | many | TGTGCCAGCAGTTTATTCCGAACTTACGAGCAGTACTTC | CASSLFRTYEQYF
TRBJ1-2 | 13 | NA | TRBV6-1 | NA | TGTGCCAGCAGTGAAGGCCTGACAGAGGGCTACACCTTC | CASSEGLTEGYTF
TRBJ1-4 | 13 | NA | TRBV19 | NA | TGTGCCAGTAGTATACCGGGAGTCGAAAAACTGTTTTTT | CASSIPGVEKLFF